This passage covers 8 T cell receptor beta chains from one sample sequenced in a study of patients and donors after allogeneic stem cell transplantation (dated by TCRdb to 2020 to 2021). Library preparation used RT-PCR. Instrument used: NextSeq 550. Through fastp at Q25 and MiXCR, TCRdb rebuilt clones from the public reads, retaining in-frame beta chains. Here each entry gathers all rows of one CDR3 protein and keeps the most common genes and DNA. The sample has roughly 230,000 distinct CDR3 sequences on record, 13% to 15% of them singletons. Clones ranked in the top ten supply under 14% of the sample. The material sequenced was blood, either unsorted or a sorted T cell fraction (not recorded which). These receptors were collected from a human donor who was either an allogeneic HSCT recipient or a stem cell or donor lymphocyte infusion donor (not recorded which). It is not recorded whose cells these are; they may come from a transplant donor.

In its sample, this clonotype was seen many times. The CDR3 DNA reads as TGTGCCAGCAGCCGGACAGGAATCCTGATGGAGACCCAGTACTTC. It translates to CASSRTGILMETQYF. V usage is TRBV14 and J usage is TRBJ2-5; 7 nucleotides agree with TRBD1. Germline V gene data show CDR1 as SGHDN and CDR2 as FVKESK. Unmatched junction bases numbered 10, after V lost 4 bases and J lost 5 bases. This CDR3 is built from 15 residues.

There are a few counts of this clonotype. The genes are TRBV12-3 or TRBV12-4 and TRBJ1-1; 9 bases map to TRBD1. After removal of 6 bases from V and 5 bases from J, the junction contained 7 bases not matched to a gene. CDR3 size: 14 residues. The CDR3 region is CASRPRQGGTEAFF. As DNA, the CDR3 is TGTGCCAGCAGGCCCCGACAGGGGGGAACTGAAGCTTTCTTT.

This clonotype was observed a few times. This sequence joins TRBV12-3 or TRBV12-4 and TRBJ1-2; D is unclear. This CDR3 is 15 amino acids long. Trimming removed 3 bases from V and 1 base from J, with 12 bases in between. CDR3 bases: TGTGCCAGCAGTTTTTCCCAGGTCATTAACTATGGCTACACCTTC. Translation: CASSFSQVINYGYTF.

The table lists this clonotype with a few counts. The rearrangement links TRBV21-1 to TRBJ1-5. TRBV21-1 is designated a pseudogene. The CDR3 length is 18 residues. In DNA form, the CDR3 reads TGTGCCAGCAGCAACATCAATGTGTCGGGCTATAGCAATCAGCCCCAGCATTTT. Residues: CASSNINVSGYSNQPQHF.

This clonotype was observed many times. The V call is TRBV7-2, the J call TRBJ2-3, with 8 bases fitting TRBD2. V trimming: 3 bases; J trimming: 1 base; junction bases outside the gene matches: 3. The CDR3 loop spans 15 amino acids. Germline V gene data show CDR1 as SGHTA and CDR2 as FQGNSA. The CDR3 reads CASSFAGGGTDTQYF. CDR3 in DNA: TGTGCCAGCAGCTTTGCGGGGGGAGGCACAGATACGCAGTATTTT.

The V and J genes are TRBV30 and TRBJ2-3, with 8 bases lining up with TRBD1. J lost 3 bases, V lost 7 bases, and 3 bases had no gene match. The CDR3 runs 12 residues. Per germline, CDR1 GTSNPN and CDR2 SVGIG (reference sequence). CDR3 amino acids: CAFYRGTDTQYF. CDR3 coding DNA: TGTGCCTTCTACAGGGGGACAGATACGCAGTATTTT.

This clonotype was seen a handful of times. CDR3 protein: CASRLQPGLADNEQFF. CDR3 coding DNA: TGTGCCAGCAGACTACAACCGGGACTAGCGGACAATGAGCAGTTCTTC. V usage is TRBV7-6 and J usage is TRBJ2-1; 11 bases are shared with TRBD2. V was clipped by 6 bases and J by 5 bases; unmatched bases: 9. The CDR3 extends over 16 amino acids. Germline loops: CDR1 SGHVS, CDR2 FNYEAQ.

The gene calls are TRBV5-1 and TRBJ2-7, with 7 bases aligning to TRBD1. The CDR3 has 14 residues. V gave up 4 bases and J gave up 4 bases; unmatched junction bases: 8. Looked up from germline, CDR1 is SGHRS and CDR2 is YFSETQ. CDR3 in DNA: TGCGCCAGCAGCCCCATCCCGGGACAGTACGAGCAGTACTTC. As protein: CASSPIPGQYEQYF.